Listed here are 16 T cell receptor beta chains from one sample, sequenced in a study of Tregs in tolerant kidney transplant recipients. Sequencing used immunoSEQ multiplex PCR; TCRdb keeps in-frame clones, though not all of them. The sample records about 100,000 clones, around 90% being singletons. Specimen: CD4+ T cells from blood, collected before the transplant. The receptor source for this set is a human donor who received a combined kidney and bone marrow transplant.

This chain links TRBV7-2 with TRBJ1-1; 7 positions agree with TRBD1. There are 16 residues in the CDR3. Per germline, CDR1 SGHTA and CDR2 FQGNSA. V dropped 1 base and J dropped 11; count of bases not matched to a gene: 16. The CDR3 sequence: CASSLDQLDLTGNAFF. In DNA form, the CDR3 reads TGTGCCAGCAGCTTAGATCAGTTGGACCTGACAGGGAACGCTTTCTTT.

In DNA, the CDR3 is TGCGCCAGCAGCTTGACAACAGAATCCATCTACGAGCAGTACTTC. It yields the protein CASSLTTESIYEQYF. This chain uses TRBV5-1 with TRBJ2-7; no reliable D call. The CDR3 sequence is 15 residues long. Trimming pared 1 base from V and 3 bases from J, leaving 14 bases between. The germline V gene encodes CDR1 SGHRS and CDR2 YFSETQ. The full variable domain, completed using reference TRBV5-1 and TRBJ2-7, is KAGVTQTPRYLIKTRGQQVTLSCSPISGHRSVSWYQQTPGQGLQFLFEYFSETQRNKGNFPGRFSGRQFSNSRSEMNVSTLELGDSALYLCASSLTTESIYEQYFGPGTRLTVT.

This chain links TRBV28 with TRBJ2-7; 14 bases are a match to TRBD2. The J segment lost 1 base and the V segment lost 7 bases, leaving 9 bases of the junction unmatched. CDR3 length: 17 residues. Germline values: CDR1 MDHEN, CDR2 SYDVKM. The CDR3 is CASNLGLAGVKSYEQYF. The CDR3 coding sequence is TGTGCCAGCAACCTGGGACTAGCGGGAGTTAAGTCCTACGAGCAGTACTTC.

The rearrangement uses TRBV5-8 and TRBJ2-3; D not resolved. Trimming left V 4 bases short and J 11 bases short, with 11 bases between. Germline V CDR1 and CDR2: SGHTS, YDEGEE. This CDR3 has 11 residues. Here the CDR3 DNA reads TGTGCCAGCAGCCCGGTCCATGGGCAGTATTTT. It yields the protein CASSPVHGQYF.

The sample holds one count of this clone. The chain recombines TRBV11-2 with TRBJ1-2; D perhaps matches TRBD1 (6 bases). V was pared by 8 bases and J by 9 bases, with 22 bases between. Germline lookup yields CDR1 SGHAT and CDR2 FQNNGV. This CDR3 contains 14 residues. The CDR3 loop is CASGNREEGQSYTF. DNA of the CDR3: TGTGCCAGCGGGAACAGGGAAGAAGGACAGAGCTACACCTTC.

This chain links TRBV7-2 with TRBJ2-5, with 11 bases identical to TRBD2. The CDR3 consists of 13 residues. Germline trimming cut 4 bases from V and 5 bases from J; bases unmatched to any gene: 0. Germline loops: CDR1 SGHTA, CDR2 FQGNSA. CDR3 coding DNA: TGTGCCAGCAGCTGGACTAGCGGGGAGACCCAGTACTTC. Its translation: CASSWTSGETQYF.

CDR3 in DNA: TGTGCCAGCAGCGTTGATGTGAGGGGCACAGATACGCAGTATTTT. Its protein is CASSVDVRGTDTQYF. The rearrangement uses TRBV9 and TRBJ2-3; the D gene is possibly TRBD2 (5 bases). This CDR3 spans 15 amino acids. Deletions cut 2 bases from V and 1 base from J, with 11 bases between. CDR1 is SGDLS and CDR2 is YYNGEE in the germline V gene.

The chain links TRBV2 to TRBJ2-7; a possible D gene is TRBD1 (6 bases). V lost 3 bases and J 4 bases, leaving 16 bases between the germline ends. Germline CDR1 and CDR2: SNHLY and FYNNEI. The CDR3 sequence is 15 residues long. The CDR3 loop reads CASSERRTVQYEQYF. In nucleotides, the CDR3 is TGTGCCAGCAGTGAGAGGAGGACAGTCCAATACGAGCAGTACTTC.

The table lists this clone with a count of one. The rearrangement links TRBV2 to TRBJ2-3, with a tentative D call TRBD1 (6 bases). Germline V gene sequence: CDR1 SNHLY, CDR2 FYNNEI. V lost 4 bases and J 1 base, leaving 15 bases between the germline ends. The CDR3 spans 16 residues. The CDR3 coding sequence is TGTGCCAGCAGTGTCCTTTGGGACAAGGGCACAGATACGCAGTATTTT. It is translated as CASSVLWDKGTDTQYF.

The gene calls are TRBV2 and TRBJ2-7; TRBD2 matches 7 bases. Germline V gene lookup returns CDR1 SNHLY and CDR2 FYNNEI. The V and J ends lost 2 bases and 5 bases, in that order; junction bases with no gene match: 15. CDR3 length equals 17 residues. This CDR3 reads CASSEYRPGRVNDEQYF. The DNA for the CDR3 is TGTGCCAGCAGTGAATATAGACCGGGGAGGGTTAACGACGAGCAGTACTTC.

This chain uses TRBV25-1 with TRBJ2-7, with D possibly TRBD2 on 5 matching bases. V was shortened by 7 bases and J by 3 bases, with 13 bases between the two germline ends. The germline V gene encodes CDR1 MGHDK and CDR2 SYGVNS. The CDR3 length is 13 residues. In DNA, the CDR3 is TGTGCCAGCACCCGCCGGGGTTACTACGAGCAGTACTTC. Its translation: CASTRRGYYEQYF.

V gene TRBV27 combines with J gene TRBJ2-4; the D gene is possibly TRBD1 (6 bases). V was cut by 5 bases and J by 0 bases, with 17 bases left in between. The CDR3 is 17 residues long. Germline CDR1 and CDR2: MNHEY and SMNVEV (reference sequence). The DNA of the CDR3 is TGTGCCAGCAGTCCCGTCACCACAGGGTTAGCCAAAAACATTCAGTACTTC. Translating gives CASSPVTTGLAKNIQYF.

The V gene is TRBV9, the J gene TRBJ2-3; 10 positions agree with TRBD2. The CDR3 totals 13 residues. Trimming cost V 4 bases and J 13 bases; bases outside gene matches: 9. Germline V gene lookup returns CDR1 SGDLS and CDR2 YYNGEE. This chain's CDR3 is CASSPGTSGKEYF. Here the CDR3 DNA reads TGTGCCAGCAGCCCCGGCACTAGCGGGAAGGAGTATTTT.

The chain employs TRBV6-5 and TRBJ1-2; 7 bases are shared with TRBD1. CDR1 MNHEY and CDR2 SVGAGI come from the germline V gene. The CDR3 loop spans 15 amino acids. After removal of 4 bases from V and 1 base from J, the junction contained 6 bases not matched to a gene. The CDR3 sequence: CASSSLQGVNYGYTF. CDR3 in DNA: TGTGCCAGCAGTTCTCTTCAGGGGGTTAACTATGGCTACACCTTC.

The gene calls are TRBV19 and TRBJ2-5, with D unresolved. V was clipped by 1 base and J by 5 bases, with 11 bases between them. The CDR3 runs to 14 residues. Germline CDR1 reads LNHDA; CDR2 reads SQIVND (reference sequence). The CDR3 DNA sequence: TGTGCCAGTAGTATAGTCCCAGGATCCGAGACCCAGTACTTC. Translated: CASSIVPGSETQYF.

V gene TRBV5-6 combines with J gene TRBJ2-5; D not certain. Trimming pared 0 bases from V and 4 bases from J, leaving 4 bases between. CDR1 is SGHDT, CDR2 YYEEEE, per germline. There are 12 residues in the CDR3. The chain's CDR3 is CASSLARETQYF. The CDR3 nucleotides are TGTGCCAGCAGCTTGGCCCGAGAGACCCAGTACTTC.